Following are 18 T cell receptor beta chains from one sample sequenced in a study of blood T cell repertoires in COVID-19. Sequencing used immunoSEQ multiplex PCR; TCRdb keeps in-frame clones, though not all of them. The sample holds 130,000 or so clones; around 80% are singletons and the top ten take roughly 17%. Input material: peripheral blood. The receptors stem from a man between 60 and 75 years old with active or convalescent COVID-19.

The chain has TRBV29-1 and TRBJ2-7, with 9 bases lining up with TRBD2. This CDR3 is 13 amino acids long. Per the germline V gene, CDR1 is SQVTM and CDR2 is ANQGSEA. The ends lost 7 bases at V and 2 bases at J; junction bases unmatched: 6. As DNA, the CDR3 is TGCAGCGGGCAGACTAGCGGCACCTACGAGCAGTACTTC. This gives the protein CSGQTSGTYEQYF.

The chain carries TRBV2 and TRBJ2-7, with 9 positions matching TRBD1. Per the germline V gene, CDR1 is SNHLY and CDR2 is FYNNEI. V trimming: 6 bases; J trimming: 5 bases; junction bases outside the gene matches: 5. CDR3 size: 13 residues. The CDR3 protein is CASRSGTGNEQYF. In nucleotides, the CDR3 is TGTGCCAGCAGGAGCGGGACAGGGAACGAGCAGTACTTC.

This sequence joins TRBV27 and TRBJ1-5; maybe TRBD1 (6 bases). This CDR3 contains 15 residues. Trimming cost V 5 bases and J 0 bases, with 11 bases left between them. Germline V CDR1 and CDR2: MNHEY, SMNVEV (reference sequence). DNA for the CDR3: TGTGCCAGCAGTCAGGACAGAGCTAGCAATCAGCCCCAGCATTTT. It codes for CASSQDRASNQPQHF.

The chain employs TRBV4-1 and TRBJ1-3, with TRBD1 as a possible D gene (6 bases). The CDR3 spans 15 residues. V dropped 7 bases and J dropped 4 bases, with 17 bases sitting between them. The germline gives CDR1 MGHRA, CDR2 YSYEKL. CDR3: CASTLAGVRGNTIYF. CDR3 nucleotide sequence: TGCGCCAGCACCTTGGCAGGGGTGAGGGGAAACACCATATATTTT.

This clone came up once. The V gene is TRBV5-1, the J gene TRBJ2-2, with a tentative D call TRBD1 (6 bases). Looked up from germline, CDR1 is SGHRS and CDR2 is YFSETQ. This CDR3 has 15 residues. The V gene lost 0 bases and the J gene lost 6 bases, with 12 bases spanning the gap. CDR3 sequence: CASSLASGVAGELFF. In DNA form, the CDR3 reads TGCGCCAGCAGCTTGGCGTCAGGGGTGGCCGGGGAGCTGTTTTTT.

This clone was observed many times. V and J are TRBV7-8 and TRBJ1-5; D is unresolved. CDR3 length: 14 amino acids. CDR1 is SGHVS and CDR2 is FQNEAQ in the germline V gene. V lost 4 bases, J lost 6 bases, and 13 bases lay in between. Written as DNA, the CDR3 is TGTGCCAGCAGCTCCCTAAACTCGGGTCAGCCCCAGCATTTT. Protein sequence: CASSSLNSGQPQHF. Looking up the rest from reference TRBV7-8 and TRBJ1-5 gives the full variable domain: GAGVSQSPRYKVAKRGQDVALRCDPISGHVSLFWYQQALGQGPEFLTYFQNEAQLDKSGLPSDRFFAERPEGSVSTLKIQRTQQEDSAVYLCASSSLNSGQPQHFGDGTRLSIL.

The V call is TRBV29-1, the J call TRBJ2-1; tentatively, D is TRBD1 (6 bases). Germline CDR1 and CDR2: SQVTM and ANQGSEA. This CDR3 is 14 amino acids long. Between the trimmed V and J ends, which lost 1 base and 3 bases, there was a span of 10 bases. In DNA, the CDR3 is TGCAGCGTTGAAGCTCGGGACATCTACAATGAGCAGTTCTTC. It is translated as CSVEARDIYNEQFF.

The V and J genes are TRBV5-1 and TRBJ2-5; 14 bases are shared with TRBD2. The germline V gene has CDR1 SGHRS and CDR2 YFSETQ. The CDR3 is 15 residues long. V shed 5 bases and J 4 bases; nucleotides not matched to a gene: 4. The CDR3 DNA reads TGCGCCAGCAGTGGGGGGACTAGCGGGAGAGAGACCCAGTACTTC. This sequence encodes CASSGGTSGRETQYF. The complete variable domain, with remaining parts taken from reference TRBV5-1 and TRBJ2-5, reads KAGVTQTPRYLIKTRGQQVTLSCSPISGHRSVSWYQQTPGQGLQFLFEYFSETQRNKGNFPGRFSGRQFSNSRSEMNVSTLELGDSALYLCASSGGTSGRETQYFGPGTRLLVL.

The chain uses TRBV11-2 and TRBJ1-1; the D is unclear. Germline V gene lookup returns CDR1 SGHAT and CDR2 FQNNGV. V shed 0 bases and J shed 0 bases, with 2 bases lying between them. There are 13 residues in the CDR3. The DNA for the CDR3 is TGTGCCAGCAGCTTAGACGTGAACACTGAAGCTTTCTTT. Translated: CASSLDVNTEAFF.

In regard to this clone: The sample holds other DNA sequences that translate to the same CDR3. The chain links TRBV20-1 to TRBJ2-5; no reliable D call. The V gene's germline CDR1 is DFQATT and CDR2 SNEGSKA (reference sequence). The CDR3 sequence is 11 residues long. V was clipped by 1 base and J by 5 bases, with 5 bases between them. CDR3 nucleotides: TGCAGTGCTAGAGGAGAGGAGACCCAGTACTTC. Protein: CSARGEETQYF.

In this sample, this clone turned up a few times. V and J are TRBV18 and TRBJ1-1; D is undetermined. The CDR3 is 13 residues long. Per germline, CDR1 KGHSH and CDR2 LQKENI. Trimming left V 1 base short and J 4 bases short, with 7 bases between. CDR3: CASSPLEGTEAFF. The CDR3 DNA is TGTGCCAGCTCACCACTGGAGGGCACTGAAGCTTTCTTT.

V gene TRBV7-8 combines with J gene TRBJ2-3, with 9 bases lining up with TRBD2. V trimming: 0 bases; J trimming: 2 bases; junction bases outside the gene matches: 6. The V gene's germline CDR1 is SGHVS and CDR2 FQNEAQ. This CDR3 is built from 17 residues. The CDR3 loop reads CASSLAQTSGHTDTQYF. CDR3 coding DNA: TGTGCCAGCAGCTTAGCGCAGACTAGCGGACACACAGATACGCAGTATTTT.

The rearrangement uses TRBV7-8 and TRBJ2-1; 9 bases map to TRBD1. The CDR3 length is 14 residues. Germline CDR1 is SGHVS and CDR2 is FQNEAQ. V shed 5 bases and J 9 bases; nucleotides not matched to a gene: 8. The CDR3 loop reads CASSPRTGEGEQFF. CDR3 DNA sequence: TGTGCCAGCAGCCCTCGGACAGGGGAGGGTGAGCAGTTCTTC.

The CDR3 DNA reads as TGTGCTAGTGTCCCCGGGACAGGGGAAGAGACCCAGTACTTC. Amino acid sequence: CASVPGTGEETQYF. The chain combines TRBV12-5 with TRBJ2-5, with 10 bases that match TRBD1. V lost 7 bases, J lost 3 bases, and 5 bases stayed unmatched. Germline-derived CDR1 and CDR2 are LGHNT and FRNRAP. The CDR3 totals 14 residues.

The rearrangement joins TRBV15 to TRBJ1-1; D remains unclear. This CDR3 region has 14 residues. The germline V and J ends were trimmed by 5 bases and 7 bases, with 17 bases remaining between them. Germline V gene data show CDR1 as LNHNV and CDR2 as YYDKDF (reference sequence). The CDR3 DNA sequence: TGTGCCACCAGCTCCCCGGGTGGGTACATTGAAGCTTTCTTT. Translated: CATSSPGGYIEAFF.

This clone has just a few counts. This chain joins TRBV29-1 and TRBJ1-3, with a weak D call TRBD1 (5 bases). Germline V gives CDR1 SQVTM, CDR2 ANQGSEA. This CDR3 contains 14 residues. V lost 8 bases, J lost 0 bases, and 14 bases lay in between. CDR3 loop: CSYGRADSGNTIYF. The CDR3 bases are TGCAGCTACGGCAGGGCAGACTCTGGAAACACCATATATTTT.

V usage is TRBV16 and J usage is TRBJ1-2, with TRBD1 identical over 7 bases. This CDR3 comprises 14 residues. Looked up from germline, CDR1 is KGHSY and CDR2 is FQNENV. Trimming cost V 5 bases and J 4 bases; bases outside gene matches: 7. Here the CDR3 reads CASSFYRGPYGYTF. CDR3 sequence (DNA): TGTGCCAGCAGCTTTTACAGGGGCCCCTATGGCTACACCTTC.

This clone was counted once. The CDR3 here is CASSSSGLAEQYF. The CDR3 DNA reads as TGTGCCAGCAGTTCCTCGGGACTAGCCGAGCAGTACTTC. The V call is TRBV6-6, the J call TRBJ2-7; 9 bases align to TRBD2. Germline assignment: CDR1 MNHNY and CDR2 SVGAGI (reference sequence). V gave up 4 bases and J gave up 6 bases; unmatched junction bases: 4. This CDR3 contains 13 residues.